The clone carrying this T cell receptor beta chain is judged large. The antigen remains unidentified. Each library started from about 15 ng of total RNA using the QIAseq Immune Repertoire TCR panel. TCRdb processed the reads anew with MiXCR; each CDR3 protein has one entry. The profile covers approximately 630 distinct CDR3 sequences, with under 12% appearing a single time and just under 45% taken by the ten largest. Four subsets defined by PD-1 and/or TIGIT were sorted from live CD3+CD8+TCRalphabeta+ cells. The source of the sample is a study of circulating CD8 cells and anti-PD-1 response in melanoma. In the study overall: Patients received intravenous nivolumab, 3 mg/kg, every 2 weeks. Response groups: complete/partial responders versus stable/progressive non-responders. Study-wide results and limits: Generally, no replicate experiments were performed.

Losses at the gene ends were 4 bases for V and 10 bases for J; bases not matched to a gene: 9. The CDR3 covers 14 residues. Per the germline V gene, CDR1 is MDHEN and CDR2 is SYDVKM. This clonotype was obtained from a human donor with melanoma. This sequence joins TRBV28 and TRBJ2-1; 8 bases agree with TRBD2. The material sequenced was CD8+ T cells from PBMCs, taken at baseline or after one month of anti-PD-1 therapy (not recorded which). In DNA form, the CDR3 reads TGTGCCAGCAGTTGGATAAGCGGGGGATACGAGCAGTTCTTC. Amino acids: CASSWISGGYEQFF.